This TCR beta chain was identified in a study of blood T cell repertoires in COVID-19. Study at large: The cDNA or gDNA used as material had been derived from T cells, B-cell-depleted T cells, or PBMCs.

Methods used by the authors: By means of reference gene primer amplification, nucleated cell counts were estimated. Sequencing was performed with immunoSEQ multiplex PCR; in TCRdb, only in-frame clones are kept and a portion is missing. Clonal size and the V and J genes are those of that table, whereas D and trimming came from the DNA. The sample lists 150,000 or so clones, almost 85% occurring once. The CDR3 length is 14 residues. The chain links TRBV21-1 to TRBJ1-1; TRBD1, the D gene given by the table, was not confirmed from the DNA. TRBV21-1 is marked as a pseudogene. Sequenced sample: peripheral blood. The TCR originated in a human donor with acute or convalescent COVID-19. The donor label of this sample is uncertain. The CDR3 coding sequence is TGTGCCAGCAGCCCGCGGGACAGCTACACTGAAGCTTTCTTT. Translation gives CASSPRDSYTEAFF.